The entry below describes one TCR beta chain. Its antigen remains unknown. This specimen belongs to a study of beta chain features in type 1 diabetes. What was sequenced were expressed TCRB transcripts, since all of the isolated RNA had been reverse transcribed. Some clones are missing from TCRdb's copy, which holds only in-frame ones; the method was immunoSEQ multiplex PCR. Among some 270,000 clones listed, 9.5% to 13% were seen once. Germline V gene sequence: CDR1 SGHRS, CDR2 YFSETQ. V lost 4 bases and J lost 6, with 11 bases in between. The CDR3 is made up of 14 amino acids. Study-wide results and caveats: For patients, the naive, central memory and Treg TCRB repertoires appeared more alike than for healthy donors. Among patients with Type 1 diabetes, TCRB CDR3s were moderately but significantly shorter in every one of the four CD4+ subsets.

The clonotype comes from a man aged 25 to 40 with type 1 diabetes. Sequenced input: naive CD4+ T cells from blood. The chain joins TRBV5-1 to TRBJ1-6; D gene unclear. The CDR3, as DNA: TGCGCCAGCAGCAGCAGTGCGGGTAATTCACCCCTCCACTTT. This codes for CASSSSAGNSPLHF.